A selection of T cell receptor beta chains follows, all from one sample in a study of blood T cells in healthy people across ages. In TCRdb, the 5' RACE reads were re-called with MiXCR into one record per CDR3 protein. The repertoire holds about 640,000 distinct CDR3 sequences, about 28% seen once, with about 15% in the top ten. Sequenced input: blood. These receptors were collected from an elderly woman in good health. Each CDR3 is given with its conserved first and last residue. The D gene is left open where the match is weak. Clone size is stated in some rows and not others, as once, few, many or a class when expanded.

>many|TRBV4-1|TRBJ1-2|TRBD1
TGCGCCAGCAGCCAACCCCGGGGACAGGGCCAGAGCTACACCTTC
CASSQPRGQGQSYTF
>many|TRBV7-3|TRBJ2-1|.
TGTGCCAGCAGCCCCCTGGGCGGGGTGGCCAATGAGCAGTTCTTC
CASSPLGGVANEQFF
>many|TRBV20-1|TRBJ2-1|TRBD2
TGCAGTGCTCAGTCGCTAGCGGGGGGCGATGAGCAGTTCTTC
CSAQSLAGGDEQFF
>.|TRBV7-6|TRBJ1-4|.
TGTGCCAGCACCCTAAGGGGGGGAACGACAACTAATGAAAAACTGTTTTTT
CASTLRGGTTTNEKLFF
>many|TRBV6-1|TRBJ2-5|.
TGTGCCAGCAGAGCCAGGAGTCAAGAGACCCAGTACTTC
CASRARSQETQYF
>many|TRBV6-6|TRBJ2-7|TRBD1
TGTGCCAGCAGTTACCACGACAGGGCGGACGAGCAGTACTTC
CASSYHDRADEQYF
>many|TRBV29-1|TRBJ2-7|.
TGCAGCGTGGGACTGTCCTACGAGCAGTACTTC
CSVGLSYEQYF
>.|TRBV7-9|TRBJ2-4|TRBD1
TGTGCCAGCAGCTTATGGACAGGGGAGAACATTCAGTACTTC
CASSLWTGENIQYF
>few|TRBV4-2|TRBJ1-6|.
TGTGCCAGCAGCCAGGACCCGGATACAAATTCACCCCTCCACTTT
CASSQDPDTNSPLHF
>many|TRBV5-1|TRBJ2-7|TRBD2
TGCGCCAGCAGCTTGGTCCGCGGGGGGGAGCCCTACGAGCAGTACTTC
CASSLVRGGEPYEQYF
>.|TRBV27|TRBJ2-5|.
TGTGCCAGCAGAAACCCTCTTGGGGGCCAAGAGACCCAGTACTTC
CASRNPLGGQETQYF
>many|TRBV5-1|TRBJ1-5|.
TGCGCCAGCAGCCCGGGGGAAAGCAATCAGCCCCAGCATTTT
CASSPGESNQPQHF
>.|TRBV7-2|TRBJ2-2|TRBD1
TGTGCCAGCAGCTCGACAGGGCCACCCGGGGAGCTGTTTTTT
CASSSTGPPGELFF
>many|TRBV9|TRBJ2-1|TRBD1
TGTGCCAGCAGCGTAGAGACAGGGTCCAGCTCCTACAATGAGCAGTTCTTC
CASSVETGSSSYNEQFF